The 12 T cell receptor beta chains presented below share a single source sample, sequenced in a study of T-cell memory formation after mild COVID-19. MiXCR, run by TCRdb on the 5' RACE reads, gives a single entry per CDR3 protein. This table holds 560,000 or so distinct CDR3 sequences, 15% to 20% found once. The source material was PBMCs or a T cell subset sorted from them (not recorded which). All receptors come from an adult woman who had mild COVID-19 (a few samples of this study predate the infection). Cell type and time point are not known.

This clonotype showed up just a few times. The chain employs TRBV6-2 or TRBV6-3 and TRBJ1-2, with D hard to call. The CDR3 extends over 15 amino acids. The germline V gene has CDR1 MNHEY and CDR2 SVGEGT. V dropped 2 bases and J dropped 1 base, with 11 bases sitting between them. This CDR3 reads CASSYTVPVNYGYTF. CDR3 nucleotide sequence: TGTGCCAGCAGTTACACGGTGCCAGTTAACTATGGCTACACCTTC.

This clonotype appeared a few times. The J gene is TRBJ2-1, the V gene TRBV20-1, with D perhaps TRBD2 (6 bases). Germline lookup yields CDR1 DFQATT and CDR2 SNEGSKA (reference sequence). The CDR3 runs 15 residues. Trimming stripped 0 bases from V and 4 bases from J, with 13 bases between. CDR3 region: CSAREDGRGYNEQFF. CDR3 DNA sequence: TGCAGTGCTAGAGAGGACGGGAGAGGTTACAATGAGCAGTTCTTC.

This clonotype appeared a few times. The V call is TRBV4-1, the J call TRBJ1-5; the D gene is possibly TRBD1 (6 bases). The V end was cut by 1 base, the J end by 3 bases, with 7 bases between. The CDR3 has 14 amino acids. Germline assignment: CDR1 MGHRA and CDR2 YSYEKL. This chain's CDR3 is CASSQGQDNQPQHF. CDR3 coding DNA: TGCGCCAGCAGCCAAGGACAGGACAATCAGCCCCAGCATTTT.

This clonotype turned up a few times. The V and J genes are TRBV12-3 or TRBV12-4 and TRBJ1-5; TRBD1 agrees at 8 bases. The junction had 7 bases not matched to a gene; V was cut back by 7 bases and J by 5 bases. This CDR3 is built from 14 residues. DNA for the CDR3: TGTGCCAGCACAAGACAGGGGACACATCAGCCCCAGCATTTT. Translating gives CASTRQGTHQPQHF.

This clonotype was found a few times. The V and J genes are TRBV7-2 and TRBJ2-2; TRBD1 agrees at 8 bases. V dropped 2 bases and J dropped 6; count of bases not matched to a gene: 5. The CDR3 extends over 15 amino acids. Germline assignment: CDR1 SGHTA and CDR2 FQGNSA. The CDR3 sequence: CASSLRQGAAGELFF. The CDR3 bases are TGTGCCAGCAGCTTACGGCAGGGGGCAGCCGGGGAGCTGTTTTTT.

The chain recombines TRBV5-5 with TRBJ2-7; D may be TRBD1 (6 bases). There are 15 residues in the CDR3. Germline V gene lookup returns CDR1 SGHKS and CDR2 YYEKEE (reference sequence). V lost 4 bases, J lost 0 bases, and 14 bases lay in between. As DNA, the CDR3 is TGTGCCAGCAGCCACTTGCAGGGGAGCTCCTACGAGCAGTACTTC. Encoded protein: CASSHLQGSSYEQYF.

This clonotype was observed a handful of times. This chain connects TRBV29-1 to TRBJ1-2, with D perhaps matching TRBD1 (6 bases). Trimming removed 5 bases at V and 8 bases at J, with 12 bases between. The CDR3 extends over 11 amino acids. The germline gives CDR1 SQVTM, CDR2 ANQGSEA. The CDR3 reads CSVQGLDGYTF. The CDR3 DNA reads as TGCAGCGTTCAGGGGCTGGACGGCTACACCTTC.

The chain combines TRBV9 with TRBJ2-5; 10 bases line up with TRBD2. There are 16 residues in the CDR3. Unmatched junction bases numbered 10, after V lost 4 bases and J lost 4 bases. Germline V gene sequence: CDR1 SGDLS, CDR2 YYNGEE. CDR3 in DNA: TGTGCCAGCAGCCCTATCCTAGCGGGAGCAGGAGAGACCCAGTACTTC. It specifies CASSPILAGAGETQYF.

The rearrangement uses TRBV18 and TRBJ1-1; D is possibly TRBD1 (6 bases). The CDR3 totals 14 residues. The V end was cut by 4 bases, the J end by 1 base, with 10 bases between. Germline-derived CDR1 and CDR2 are KGHSH and LQKENI. CDR3 residues: CASSRPTGNTEAFF. In DNA, the CDR3 is TGTGCCAGCTCACGACCGACAGGGAACACTGAAGCTTTCTTT. The full variable domain, in which reference TRBV18 and TRBJ1-1 provide the parts outside the CDR3, is NAGVMQNPRHLVRRRGQEARLRCSPMKGHSHVYWYRQLPEEGLKFMVYLQKENIIDESGMPKERFSAEFPKEGPSILRIQQVVRGDSAAYFCASSRPTGNTEAFFGQGTRLTVV.

The chain recombines TRBV7-2 with TRBJ1-1, with 9 nucleotides matching TRBD1. Trimming at V came to 1 base and at J to 6 bases, leaving 9 bases not matched to a gene. This CDR3 contains 16 residues. From germline, CDR1 is SGHTA and CDR2 FQGNSA. In DNA, the CDR3 is TGTGCCAGCAGCTTAGTCGGGACAGGGTCTTTTGCTGAAGCTTTCTTT. This translates into CASSLVGTGSFAEAFF.

This clonotype appeared a few times. CDR3 region: CASSQPGLAGGITDTQYF. CDR3 DNA: TGTGCCAGCAGCCAGCCGGGACTAGCGGGAGGGATTACAGATACGCAGTATTTT. The V gene is TRBV3-1, the J gene TRBJ2-3; TRBD2 agrees at 16 bases. The V and J ends lost 3 bases and 3 bases, in that order; junction bases with no gene match: 6. The CDR3 length is 18 residues. Per germline, CDR1 LGHDT and CDR2 YNNKEL (reference sequence).

This clonotype occurred many times. The rearrangement links TRBV27 to TRBJ2-2; the D is unclear. The CDR3 is 13 amino acids. The V gene's germline CDR1 is MNHEY and CDR2 SMNVEV (reference sequence). Trimming stripped 3 bases from V and 1 base from J, with 3 bases between. CDR3 amino acids: CASSFQNTGELFF. In DNA form, the CDR3 reads TGTGCCAGCAGTTTCCAGAACACCGGGGAGCTGTTTTTT.